Listed here is a single TCR beta chain. The V end was cut by 8 bases, the J end by 0 bases, with 15 bases between. The CDR3 consists of 15 residues. Germline CDR1 and CDR2: MNHNS and SASEGT. Through a sample-barcoded 5' primer and a J-beta primer mix, a second PCR was run for about 6 to 12 cycles. Each CDR3 protein is one row after TCRdb ran MiXCR on the 5' RACE reads. The sample lists about 640,000 distinct CDR3 sequences; roughly 58% were seen once. The record originates from a study of blood T cells in healthy people across ages. The receptor was isolated from a man aged 55 to 70 in good health. Sequencing input: blood. This sequence joins TRBV6-1 and TRBJ2-3; D could derive from TRBD1 or TRBD2 (5 bases each). For the CDR3, the DNA is TGTGCCAGCCTGGAGGCAGGGCCTAGCACAGATACGCAGTATTTT. It specifies CASLEAGPSTDTQYF.